These 9 T cell receptor beta chains were sequenced from one sample in a study of tumor-infiltrating lymphocytes in oesophageal squamous cell carcinoma. TCRdb reanalysed the PCR reads using MiXCR and keeps one entry per CDR3 protein. The sample carries 20,000 or so distinct CDR3 sequences, roughly 32% recorded once. Input material: esophageal tumor tissue. These receptor sequences come from a female donor with esophageal squamous cell carcinoma.

The chain combines TRBV19 with TRBJ2-4; 7 nucleotides agree with TRBD1. This CDR3 has 16 residues. V shed 4 bases, J shed 0 bases, and the junction held 6 bases outside the gene matches. Germline-derived CDR1 and CDR2 are LNHDA and SQIVND (reference sequence). This CDR3 is CASSTQGDGAKNIQYF. In nucleotides, the CDR3 is TGTGCCAGTAGTACTCAGGGGGATGGAGCCAAAAACATTCAGTACTTC.

This clonotype came up many times. Here the CDR3 DNA reads TGTGCCAGCAGCTACCAGGGGTGGGAGCAGTACTTC. This codes for CASSYQGWEQYF. The chain employs TRBV5-6 and TRBJ2-7; D may be TRBD1 (6 bases). The germline CDR1 and CDR2 sequences are SGHDT and YYEEEE. CDR3 length: 12 residues. Trimming took 3 bases from V and 7 from J, leaving 11 bases between them.

This clonotype has ten or more counts. The rearrangement joins TRBV12-3 or TRBV12-4 to TRBJ2-1, with D perhaps TRBD2 (5 bases). The end of the DNA is better explained by TRBJ2-7, so the J call may be wrong. CDR3 length equals 15 residues. CDR3 coding DNA: TGTGCCAGCACCCCCCTAGTAGCGTTGTACAATGAGCAGTACTTC. This codes for CASTPLVALYNEQYF.

This chain uses TRBV2 with TRBJ2-7; TRBD2 aligns across 9 bases. V gave up 6 bases and J gave up 7 bases; unmatched junction bases: 7. Germline V CDR1 and CDR2: SNHLY, FYNNEI. The CDR3 runs 13 residues. The DNA of the CDR3 is TGTGCCAGCAGAGCCGGGACTAGCAATGAGCAGTACTTC. The encoded protein is CASRAGTSNEQYF.

The rearrangement links TRBV7-3 to TRBJ1-1, with 11 bases aligning to TRBD2. The J call is uncertain, as TRBJ2-7 better fits the DNA end. CDR3 length equals 14 residues. CDR1 is SGHTA, CDR2 FQGTGA, per germline. DNA for the CDR3: TGTGCCAGCAGCGAGGGACTAGCGGCCGACGAGCAGTACTTC. This translates into CASSEGLAADEQYF.

The genes are TRBV7-3 and TRBJ2-3; D is possibly TRBD1 or TRBD2 (6 bases each). Judging by the DNA end, TRBJ2-7 fits better; the J call may be wrong. CDR1 SGHTA and CDR2 FQGTGA come from the germline V gene. The CDR3 is 15 amino acids. CDR3 residues: CASSLNPGAIGEQYF. The CDR3, as DNA: TGTGCCAGCAGCTTAAATCCGGGGGCGATTGGCGAGCAGTACTTC.

This clonotype has more than one count but fewer than ten. V usage is TRBV30 and J usage is TRBJ2-1, with D uncertain. Trimming left V 3 bases short and J 6 bases short, with 15 bases between. The germline V gene has CDR1 GTSNPN and CDR2 SVGIG (reference sequence). This CDR3 is 14 amino acids long. CDR3 amino acids: CAWSKQIRLNEQFF. CDR3 nucleotides: TGTGCCTGGAGCAAGCAAATAAGGCTCAATGAGCAGTTCTTC.

As for this clonotype: This likely comes from a read error, as the CDR3 has no conserved phenylalanine or tryptophan at its end. It is unclear where the CDR3 begins or ends on the DNA, so no DNA is shown, and the CDR3 is as TCRdb lists it. The gene calls are TRBV7-2 and TRBJ2-6; no DNA check was done on the table's D call, TRBD2. The CDR3 contains 19 residues when both ends are counted. Germline V gives CDR1 SGHTA, CDR2 FQGNSA. The CDR3: CASSPGRVGTLRLEQYFGA.

Of note for this clonotype: A clone one base away is much larger, so this may be a read error. V gene TRBV28 combines with J gene TRBJ1-4; D is ambiguous. The length of the CDR3 is 13 residues. The V gene's germline CDR1 is MDHEN and CDR2 SYDVKM. CDR3 region: CASHGGGYETLFF. CDR3 DNA: TGTGCCAGCCATGGCGGCGGATACGAAACACTGTTTTTT.